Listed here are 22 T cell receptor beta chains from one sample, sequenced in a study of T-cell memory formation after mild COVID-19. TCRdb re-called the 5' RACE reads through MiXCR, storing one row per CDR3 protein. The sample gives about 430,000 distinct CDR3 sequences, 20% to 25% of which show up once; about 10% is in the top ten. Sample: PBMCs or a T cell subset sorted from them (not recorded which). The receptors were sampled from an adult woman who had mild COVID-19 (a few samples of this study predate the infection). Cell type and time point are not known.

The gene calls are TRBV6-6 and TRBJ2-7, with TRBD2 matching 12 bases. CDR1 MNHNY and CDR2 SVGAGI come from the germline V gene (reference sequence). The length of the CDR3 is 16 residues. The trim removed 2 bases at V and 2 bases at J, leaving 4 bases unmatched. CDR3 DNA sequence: TGTGCCAGCAGTTACGCCCTAGCGGGAGGGACCTACGAGCAGTACTTC. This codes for CASSYALAGGTYEQYF.

The CDR3, as DNA: TGTGCCAGCAGTAACCGAGGAGGCTACACCTTC. Protein sequence: CASSNRGGYTF. The chain has TRBV12-3 or TRBV12-4 and TRBJ1-2; no definite D call. CDR3 length equals 11 residues. V was cut by 5 bases and J by 8 bases, with 9 bases left in between.

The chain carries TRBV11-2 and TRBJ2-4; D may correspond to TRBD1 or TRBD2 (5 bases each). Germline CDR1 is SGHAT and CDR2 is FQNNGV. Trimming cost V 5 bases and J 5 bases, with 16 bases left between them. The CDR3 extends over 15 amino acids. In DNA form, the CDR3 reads TGTGCCAGCAGCACCCTGTGGGGGAAAGAAAACATTCAGTACTTC. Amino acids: CASSTLWGKENIQYF.

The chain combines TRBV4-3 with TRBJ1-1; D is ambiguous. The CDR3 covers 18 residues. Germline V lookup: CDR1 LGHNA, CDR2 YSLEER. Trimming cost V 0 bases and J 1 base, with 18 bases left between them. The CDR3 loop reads CASSQDRDKRRRNTEAFF. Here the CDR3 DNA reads TGCGCCAGCAGCCAAGATCGGGATAAACGCCGACGGAACACTGAAGCTTTCTTT.

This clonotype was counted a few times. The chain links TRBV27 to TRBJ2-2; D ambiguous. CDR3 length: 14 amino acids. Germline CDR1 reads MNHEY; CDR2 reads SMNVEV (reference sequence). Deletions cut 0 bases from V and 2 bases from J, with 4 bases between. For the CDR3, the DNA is TGTGCCAGCAGTTTATCACCTAACACCGGGGAGCTGTTTTTT. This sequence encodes CASSLSPNTGELFF.

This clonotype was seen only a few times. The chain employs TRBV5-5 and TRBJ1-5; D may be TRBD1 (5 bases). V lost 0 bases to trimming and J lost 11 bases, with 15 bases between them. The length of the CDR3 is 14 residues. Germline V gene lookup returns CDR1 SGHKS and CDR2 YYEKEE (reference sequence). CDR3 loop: CASSLDTEGLTQHF. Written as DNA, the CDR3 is TGTGCCAGCAGCTTGGATACGGAGGGGTTAACCCAGCATTTT.

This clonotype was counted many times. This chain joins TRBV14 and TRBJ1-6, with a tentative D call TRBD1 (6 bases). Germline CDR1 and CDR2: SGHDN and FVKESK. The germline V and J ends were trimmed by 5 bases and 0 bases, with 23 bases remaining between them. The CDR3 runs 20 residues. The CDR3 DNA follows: TGTGCCAGCAGCTCGAGCCGGGACATATTCTTGAGCTCCTATAATTCACCCCTCCACTTT. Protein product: CASSSSRDIFLSSYNSPLHF.

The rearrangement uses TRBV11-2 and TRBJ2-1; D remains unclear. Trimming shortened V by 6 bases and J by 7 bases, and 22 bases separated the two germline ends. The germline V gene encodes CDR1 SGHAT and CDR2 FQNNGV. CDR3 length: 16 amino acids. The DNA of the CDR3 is TGTGCCAGCAGAAAAAGCCCTGGGCCCCGTGGTAATGAGCAGTTCTTC. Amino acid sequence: CASRKSPGPRGNEQFF.

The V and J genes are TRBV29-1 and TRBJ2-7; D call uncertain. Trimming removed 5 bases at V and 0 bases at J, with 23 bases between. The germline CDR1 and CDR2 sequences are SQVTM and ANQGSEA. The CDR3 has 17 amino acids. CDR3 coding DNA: TGCAGCGTTCAGGACGGATCAAACCCTATCAGCTCCTACGAGCAGTACTTC. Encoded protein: CSVQDGSNPISSYEQYF.

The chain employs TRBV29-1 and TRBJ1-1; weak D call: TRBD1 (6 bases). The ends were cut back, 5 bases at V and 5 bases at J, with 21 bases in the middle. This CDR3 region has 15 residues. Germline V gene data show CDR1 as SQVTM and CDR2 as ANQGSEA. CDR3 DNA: TGCAGCGTTACAATTGACGTAGTAGGGGGAACTGAAGCTTTCTTT. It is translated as CSVTIDVVGGTEAFF.

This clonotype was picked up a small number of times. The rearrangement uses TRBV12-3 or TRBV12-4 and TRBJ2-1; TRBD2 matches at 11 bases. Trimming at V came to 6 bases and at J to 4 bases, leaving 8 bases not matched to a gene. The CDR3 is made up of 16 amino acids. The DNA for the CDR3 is TGTGCCAGCAGGGACCCGGGACTAGCGGCGTACAATGAGCAGTTCTTC. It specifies CASRDPGLAAYNEQFF.

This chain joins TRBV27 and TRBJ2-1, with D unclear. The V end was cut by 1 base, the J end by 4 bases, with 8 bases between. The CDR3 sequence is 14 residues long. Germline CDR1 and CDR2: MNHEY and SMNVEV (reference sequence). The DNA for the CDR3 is TGTGCCAGCAGTTTATTTGGGCTGTACAATGAGCAGTTCTTC. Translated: CASSLFGLYNEQFF.

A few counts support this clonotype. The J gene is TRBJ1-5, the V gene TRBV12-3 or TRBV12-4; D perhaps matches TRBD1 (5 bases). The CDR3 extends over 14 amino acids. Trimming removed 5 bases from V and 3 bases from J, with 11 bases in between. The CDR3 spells CASSRQPLNQPQHF. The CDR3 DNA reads TGTGCCAGCAGTCGACAGCCTCTCAATCAGCCCCAGCATTTT.

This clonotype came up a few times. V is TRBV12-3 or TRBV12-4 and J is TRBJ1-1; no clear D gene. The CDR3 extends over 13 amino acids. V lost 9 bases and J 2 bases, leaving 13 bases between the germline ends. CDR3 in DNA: TGTGCCAGTAAACCCCTTCCCAACACTGAAGCTTTCTTT. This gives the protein CASKPLPNTEAFF.

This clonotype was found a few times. The CDR3 loop is CASSPLVAGVTEQYF. In nucleotides, the CDR3 is TGCGCCAGCAGCCCCCTAGTAGCGGGAGTTACCGAGCAGTACTTC. The chain couples TRBV4-1 to TRBJ2-7; 9 bases agree with TRBD2. Germline CDR1 and CDR2: MGHRA and YSYEKL. V lost 4 bases and J lost 6; bases outside the gene matches: 10. The CDR3 is 15 residues long.

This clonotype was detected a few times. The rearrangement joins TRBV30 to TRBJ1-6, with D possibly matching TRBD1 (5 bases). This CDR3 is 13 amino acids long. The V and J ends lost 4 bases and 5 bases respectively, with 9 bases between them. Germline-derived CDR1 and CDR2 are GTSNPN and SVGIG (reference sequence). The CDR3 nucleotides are TGTGCCTGGAATGTGGGACATAATTCACCCCTCCACTTT. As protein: CAWNVGHNSPLHF.

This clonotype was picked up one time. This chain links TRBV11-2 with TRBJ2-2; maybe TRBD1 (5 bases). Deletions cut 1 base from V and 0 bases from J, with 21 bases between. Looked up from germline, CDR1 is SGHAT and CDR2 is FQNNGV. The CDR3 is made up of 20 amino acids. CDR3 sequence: CASSLVSGFGVHANTGELFF. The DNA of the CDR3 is TGTGCCAGCAGCTTAGTATCAGGGTTTGGAGTCCACGCGAACACCGGGGAGCTGTTTTTT.

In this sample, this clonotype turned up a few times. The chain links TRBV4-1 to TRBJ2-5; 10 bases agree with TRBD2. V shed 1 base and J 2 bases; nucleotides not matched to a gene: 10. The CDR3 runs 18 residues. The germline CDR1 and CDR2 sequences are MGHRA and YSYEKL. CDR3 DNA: TGCGCCAGCAGCCAAGTTGTAGCGGGGGGACCCTTTCAAGAGACCCAGTACTTC. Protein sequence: CASSQVVAGGPFQETQYF.

Here the CDR3 DNA reads TGTGCCACCAGCAGAGACATCCCCGGCCCAAGCTCCTACAATGAGCAGTTCTTC. This translates into CATSRDIPGPSSYNEQFF. The chain links TRBV15 to TRBJ2-1; D gene uncertain. The germline V gene has CDR1 LNHNV and CDR2 YYDKDF (reference sequence). This CDR3 has 18 residues. The V end lost 0 bases, the J end lost 0 bases, and 15 bases lay between the germline ends.

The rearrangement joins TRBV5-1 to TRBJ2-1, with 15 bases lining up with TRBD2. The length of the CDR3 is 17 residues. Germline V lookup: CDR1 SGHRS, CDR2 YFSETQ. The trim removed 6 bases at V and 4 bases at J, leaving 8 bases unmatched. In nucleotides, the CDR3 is TGCGCCAGCACCCCCGGACTAGCGGGAGGGGTTTACAATGAGCAGTTCTTC. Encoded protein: CASTPGLAGGVYNEQFF.

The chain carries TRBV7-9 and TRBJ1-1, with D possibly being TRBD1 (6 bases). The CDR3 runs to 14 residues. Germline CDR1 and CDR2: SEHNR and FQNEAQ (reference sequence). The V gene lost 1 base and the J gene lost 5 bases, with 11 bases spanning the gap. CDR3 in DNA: TGTGCCAGCAGCTTAGACAGGGAGTATACTGAAGCTTTCTTT. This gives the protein CASSLDREYTEAFF.

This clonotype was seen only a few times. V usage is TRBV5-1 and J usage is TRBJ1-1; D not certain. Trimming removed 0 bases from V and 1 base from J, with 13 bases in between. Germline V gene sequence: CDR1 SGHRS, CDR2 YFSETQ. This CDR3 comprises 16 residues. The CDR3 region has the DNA TGCGCCAGCAGCTTGGCGGGAGAGACCAGGAACACTGAAGCTTTCTTT. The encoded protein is CASSLAGETRNTEAFF. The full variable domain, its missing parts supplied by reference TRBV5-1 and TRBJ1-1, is KAGVTQTPRYLIKTRGQQVTLSCSPISGHRSVSWYQQTPGQGLQFLFEYFSETQRNKGNFPGRFSGRQFSNSRSEMNVSTLELGDSALYLCASSLAGETRNTEAFFGQGTRLTVV.